This T cell receptor beta chain was sequenced during a study of early T cells in non-severe SARS-CoV-2 infection. TCRdb independently ran MiXCR on the 5' RACE reads; one entry per CDR3 protein. Of tens of thousands of distinct CDR3 sequences in the sample, roughly 6% were seen once. Germline assignment: CDR1 SGHVS and CDR2 FQNEAQ. Trimming took off 5 bases at V and 0 bases at J, with 16 bases between the two ends. CDR3 length: 17 amino acids. The receptor was isolated from an adult who was a healthcare worker with PCR-confirmed SARS-CoV-2 infection or an uninfected control (not recorded which). Sequencing was carried out using whole blood. The chain links TRBV7-8 to TRBJ1-4; D is unresolved. The CDR3 loop reads CASSPTGLAATNEKLFF. DNA of the CDR3: TGTGCCAGCAGCCCCACGGGGTTGGCTGCAACTAATGAAAAACTGTTTTTT.